One sample yielded the 7 T cell receptor beta chains listed below, sequenced in a study of CD8+CD57+ T cells in acquired aplastic anemia. Both TCR beta VDJ combination and CDR3 sequence profiling were carried out. Genomic DNA was the template for this profiling. TCRdb ran MiXCR on the reads and lists one entry per CDR3 protein. The data hold 95,000 to 120,000 distinct CDR3 sequences, with approximately 48% observed a single time. The sequencing input was sorted CD4+, CD8+, or CD8+CD57+ T cells (not recorded which) from PBMCs. Receptor source: a human donor in good health, serving as a control.

This clonotype was seen many times. The chain is built from TRBV5-6 and TRBJ2-7; D is undetermined. CDR1 is SGHDT, CDR2 YYEEEE, per germline. CDR3 length: 14 residues. V was clipped by 4 bases and J by 1 base, with 12 bases between them. The CDR3 nucleotides read TGTGCCAGCAGCCCCATCCCCGCGTCCTACGAGCAGTACTTC. This sequence encodes CASSPIPASYEQYF. Full variable domain (outside the CDR3, taken from reference TRBV5-6 and TRBJ2-7): DAGVTQSPTHLIKTRGQQVTLRCSPKSGHDTVSWYQQALGQGPQFIFQYYEEEERQRGNFPDRFSGHQFPNYSSELNVNALLLGDSALYLCASSPIPASYEQYFGPGTRLTVT.

Points on this clonotype: Compared with germline, one end of the junction differs, possibly owing to a read error. The CDR3: CASGVTGYNSSLHF. CDR3 DNA sequence: TGTGCCAGCGGGGTGACAGGGTATAATTCATCCCTCCACTTT. The chain is built from TRBV6-1 and TRBJ1-6; TRBD1 agrees at 7 bases. Germline assignment: CDR1 MNHNS and CDR2 SASEGT. This CDR3 is built from 14 residues.

This clonotype was seen more than once but under ten times. This sequence joins TRBV15 and TRBJ2-7; 7 nucleotides line up with TRBD1. The germline CDR1 and CDR2 sequences are LNHNV and YYDKDF (reference sequence). V lost 5 bases to trimming and J lost 1 base; unmatched junction nucleotides: 2. CDR3 size: 13 residues. The CDR3 loop is CATSRQGSYEQYF. In nucleotides, the CDR3 is TGTGCCACCAGCCGACAGGGATCCTACGAGCAGTACTTC.

The chain has TRBV25-1 and TRBJ2-7; D is tentatively TRBD1 or TRBD2 (7 bases each). CDR1 is MGHDK, CDR2 SYGVNS, per germline. The CDR3 extends over 18 amino acids. The ends were cut back, 2 bases at V and 5 bases at J, with 25 bases in the middle. The CDR3 DNA reads as TGTGCCAGCAGTGAAGGTGGGGGGGGCAGGGGGATCAAAAACGAGCAGTACTTC. Its translation is CASSEGGGGRGIKNEQYF.

The rearrangement joins TRBV27 to TRBJ1-1; D not resolved. Trimming stripped 3 bases from V and 4 bases from J, with 9 bases between. The length of the CDR3 is 13 residues. Per germline, CDR1 MNHEY and CDR2 SMNVEV (reference sequence). This chain's CDR3 is CASSFGTITEAFF. The CDR3 region has the DNA TGTGCCAGCAGTTTCGGAACGATCACTGAAGCTTTCTTT.

By its share, this clonotype is medium-sized (0.01 to 0.1%). The chain employs TRBV4-1 and TRBJ2-5; 10 nucleotides match TRBD2. The V and J ends lost 0 bases and 2 bases, in that order; junction bases with no gene match: 3. CDR3 size: 16 residues. Germline V gives CDR1 MGHRA, CDR2 YSYEKL. Here the CDR3 reads CASSQEGLAAQETQYF. The CDR3 bases are TGCGCCAGCAGCCAAGAAGGACTAGCGGCACAAGAGACCCAGTACTTC.

This clonotype has a single count. The chain links TRBV29-1 to TRBJ1-2, with TRBD1 identical over 8 bases. Germline V gives CDR1 SQVTM, CDR2 ANQGSEA. The trim removed 6 bases at V and 3 bases at J, leaving 3 bases unmatched. CDR3 length equals 12 residues. The CDR3 sequence: CSVDRGDYGYTF. CDR3 sequence (DNA): TGCAGCGTCGACAGGGGTGACTATGGCTACACCTTC.